The source of this T cell receptor (beta chain) is a study of cytomegalovirus exposure and HLA in healthy donors. The wider study: When 350 to 500 donors were genotyped, 80% to 90% of them were found to fall in the Caucasian-associated ancestry cluster.

General study results and limits: Common viral pathogens seemed to be connected with several of the most significant clusters, according to a later analysis. Cytomegalovirus-associated TCR beta chains were listed, numbering roughly 150. In a later analysis, V- and J-gene trimming of beta chains associated with a DCLRE1C missense variant, replicated independently.

Looked up from germline, CDR1 is MDHEN and CDR2 is SYDVKM. The germline V and J ends were trimmed by 1 base and 1 base, with 5 bases remaining between them. The CDR3 sequence is 15 residues long. This clone was observed a single time. Its antigen remains unknown. PCR employed 60 Vbeta and 13 Jbeta primers. The assay was immunoSEQ multiplex PCR, and TCRdb's table has in-frame clones only and misses some. The data contain some 190,000 clones, approximately 86% of them singletons. The sequence came from a woman between 18 and 29 years old in good health and CMV-seronegative. The sequencing input was PBMCs. The rearrangement joins TRBV28 to TRBJ2-6; D gene ambiguous. The CDR3 sequence is CASSLSSSGANVLTF. DNA of the CDR3: TGTGCCAGCAGTTTATCGTCTTCTGGGGCCAACGTCCTGACTTTC.